The sequence of this TCR beta chain was determined in a study of blood T cell repertoires in COVID-19. Authors' processing steps: Estimation of nucleated cell counts relied on the amplification of reference gene primers. The assay was immunoSEQ multiplex PCR, and TCRdb's table has in-frame clones only and misses some. V, J and clone size are those of that table, while D and trimming were read from the DNA. The sample lists 55,000 to 95,000 clones; nearly 85% were seen once. Material for sequencing was peripheral blood. The origin of this receptor is a woman aged 55-70 years with acute or convalescent COVID-19.

The CDR3 is CASSLGRGEQYF. CDR3 bases: TGTGCCAGCAGCCTCGGCAGGGGCGAGCAGTACTTC. J is TRBJ2-7 and V is TRBV7-8; tentatively, D is TRBD1 (6 bases). The length of the CDR3 is 12 residues. In germline, CDR1 is SGHVS, CDR2 FQNEAQ. V was shortened by 5 bases and J by 6 bases, with 11 bases between the two germline ends.